The clone carrying this TCR beta chain was seen many times. Its antigen is not identified. The data stem from a study of T-cell memory formation after mild COVID-19. Study-wide background: The two donors had largely donor-specific TCR clusters. Study observations and caveats: Contracting clones from day 15 to 85 showed balanced CD4/CD8; later expanders favored CD4+.

The CDR3 length is 14 residues. The V gene's germline CDR1 is SGHRS and CDR2 YFSETQ. The V end lost 2 bases, the J end lost 1 base, and 9 bases lay between the germline ends. With constant-segment primers, 5'RACE yielded cDNA libraries of TCR alpha and TCR beta that carried sample barcodes and UMIs. TCRdb ran MiXCR on the 5' RACE reads and lists one entry per CDR3 protein. The sample has 110,000 or so distinct CDR3 sequences, about 20% seen once; the top ten hold about 38%. The sequence was obtained from a man aged 18 to 35 who had mild COVID-19 (a few samples of this study predate the infection). Cell type and time point are not known. Specimen: PBMCs or a T cell subset sorted from them (not recorded which). This chain links TRBV5-1 with TRBJ1-1, with unresolved D. The CDR3 region has the DNA TGCGCCAGCAGCTTCCAAGGGCCGAACACTGAAGCTTTCTTT. Translating it yields CASSFQGPNTEAFF. Based on the CDR3 plus reference TRBV5-1 and TRBJ1-1, the full variable domain is KAGVTQTPRYLIKTRGQQVTLSCSPISGHRSVSWYQQTPGQGLQFLFEYFSETQRNKGNFPGRFSGRQFSNSRSEMNVSTLELGDSALYLCASSFQGPNTEAFFGQGTRLTVV.